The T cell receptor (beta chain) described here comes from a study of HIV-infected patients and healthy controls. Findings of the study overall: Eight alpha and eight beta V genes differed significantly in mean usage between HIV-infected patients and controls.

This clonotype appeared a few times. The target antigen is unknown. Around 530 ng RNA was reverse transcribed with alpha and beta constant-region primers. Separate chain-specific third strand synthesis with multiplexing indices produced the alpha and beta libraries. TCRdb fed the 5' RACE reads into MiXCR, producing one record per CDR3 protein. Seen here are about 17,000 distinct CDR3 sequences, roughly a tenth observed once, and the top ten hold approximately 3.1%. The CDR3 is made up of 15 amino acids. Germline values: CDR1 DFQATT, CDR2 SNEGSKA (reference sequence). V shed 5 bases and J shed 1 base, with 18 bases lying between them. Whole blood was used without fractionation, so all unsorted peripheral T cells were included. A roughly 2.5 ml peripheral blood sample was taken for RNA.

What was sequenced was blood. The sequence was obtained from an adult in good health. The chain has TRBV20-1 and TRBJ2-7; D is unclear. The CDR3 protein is CSALVPSQRSYEQYF. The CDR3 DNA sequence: TGCAGTGCTCTAGTCCCCAGCCAGAGATCCTACGAGCAGTACTTC.